This T cell receptor (beta chain) originates from a study of T cell responses to AZD1222 COVID-19 vaccine (dated by TCRdb to the early 2020s). A note on the overall study: Because spike-specific TCR depth and breadth did not differ between the two schedules, AZD1222 recipients who got a second dose at roughly 4 weeks were pooled with those who got a second dose at roughly 12 weeks. TCR sequencing was performed for about 240 trial participants, of whom about 200 were given two doses of AZD1222 and around 25 were given two doses of MenACWY control vaccine. Enrollment into the trials was organized by age into subgroups of 18-55, 56-69 and 70-plus years, and those subgroups contained roughly 150, 30 and 60 TCR-sequenced participants, respectively.

About this clone: Its antigen is currently not known. Base quality data are lacking; no much larger clone is found one base away.

After removal of 0 bases from V and 2 bases from J, the junction retains 5 bases not matched to a gene. CDR1 and CDR2 are drawn from the germline V gene: MGHRA, YSYEKL. CDR3 length: 16 amino acids, cysteine to phenylalanine. Only CDR3 DNA is held: 48 bases, read in frame from base 1. Per the publication, the time point label means: baseline before first vaccination. Samples from vaccinated people were obtained from the UK trials COV001 and COV002, which included a single-blind randomized controlled phase 2/3 trial of AZD1222 (ChAdOx1 nCoV-19) in healthy adults. For TCRbeta chain sequencing, PBMC samples were collected from trial participants at day 0 and at day 28 after the second dose. The study at large found these results: The vaccine-associated CD4 TCRs covered the entire spike protein, and the dominant responses fell in regions 160-218 and 743-854. Conclusions about previously exposed vaccinees are limited because only five to seven AZD1222 recipients were SARS-CoV-2 seropositive at baseline. Reportedly, close to half of the unique spike-specific TCRs recognized epitopes lying outside the regions that are mutated in the B.1.351 and B.1.1.7 variants. Because no samples from the day 14 peak response were available, repertoires could be characterized only after the peak T cell response. The 56-69-year group was small, and its depth increase did not reach significance, likely because of low power. Participants were mostly white British and included more females than males, and it was suggested by the authors that clonal diversity may have been underestimated. After two AZD1222 doses, spike-specific TCR breadth and depth were significantly higher than at day 0 and than in MenACWY recipients.

The CDR3 regions of human TCRbeta chains were analyzed by immunosequencing. The paper's data handling went like this. TCRs in the repertoires were compared against a reference library of SARS-CoV-2-specific TCRs that had been generated with the MIRA antigen-specificity platform. Breadth meant the fraction of unique TCRs that were SARS-CoV-2-associated, whereas depth meant the fraction of total T cells that were SARS-CoV-2-associated. Each spike-specific TCR was assigned to its reactive spike region and to a CD4 or CD8 class using the MIRA data. Log10-transformed breadth and depth values were compared by one-way ANOVA with Sidak's multiple comparisons tests. In TCRdb, the immuneACCESS table is reduced to in-frame sequences with V and J assigned. These tables do not hold every clone; where another copy was compared, an unresolved V gene accounts for under half, and the others remain unexplained. V and J calls and clone size are given by that table; D and trimming were obtained from the DNA. Recorded for this sample are 120,000 or so clones; around 91% of them occurred a single time. The top ten constitute 2.5% to 4% of the sample.

The input for sequencing was peripheral blood, taken on day 0 of AZD1222 vaccination. Recombination connected TRBV4-1 to TRBJ2-7, with 9 bases aligning to TRBD1. The sequence was obtained from an adult in good health. The CDR3 amino acid sequence is: CASSQEGTGSPYEQYF. The nucleotides are TGCGCCAGCAGCCAAGAGGGGACAGGGTCTCCCTACGAGCAGTACTTC.